This TCR beta chain derives from a study of T cell changes during pregnancy in multiple sclerosis. Generated by immunoSEQ multiplex PCR, the TCRdb table keeps only in-frame clones and is missing some. The sample has approximately 99,000 clones; 90% are singletons. V was clipped by 4 bases and J by 0 bases, with 10 bases between them. Germline CDR1 and CDR2: MGHDK and SYGVNS. This CDR3 has 14 amino acids. The sequence was collected from a female donor in good health, enrolled as a control in a pregnancy study. The sequencing here drew on peripheral blood, taken in the second trimester of pregnancy. The rearrangement links TRBV25-1 to TRBJ2-7, with D perhaps matching TRBD1 (6 bases). CDR3 protein: CASSAGGASYEQYF. For the CDR3, the DNA is TGTGCCAGCAGTGCTGGGGGCGCCTCCTACGAGCAGTACTTC.